The 3 T cell receptor beta chains below were found in one sample sequenced in a study of OX40 agonist ivuxolimab in advanced cancers. The table came from immunoSEQ multiplex PCR; TCRdb's copy has only in-frame clones and leaves some out. The sample has 40,000 or so clones; 80% to 85% are singletons. Sequenced here: CD4+ or CD8+ T cells sorted from blood, sampled in a trial of the OX40 agonist ivuxolimab. These receptors came from an adult with an advanced solid tumor such as melanoma, head and neck, liver or kidney cancer.

The J gene is TRBJ2-1, the V gene TRBV6-5; the D gene is possibly TRBD2 (6 bases). CDR1 and CDR2 (germline): MNHEY, SVGAGI. The CDR3 sequence is 15 residues long. Between the trimmed V and J ends, which lost 6 bases and 5 bases, there was a span of 17 bases. CDR3 in amino acids: CASSPVAGPDNEQFF. The DNA of the CDR3 is TGTGCCAGCAGCCCCGTGGCGGGACCTGACAATGAGCAGTTCTTC.

The rearrangement uses TRBV28 and TRBJ2-5; 8 bases line up with TRBD1. V trimming: 4 bases; J trimming: 2 bases; junction bases outside the gene matches: 6. CDR3 size: 15 residues. Germline CDR1 reads MDHEN; CDR2 reads SYDVKM. The CDR3 protein is CASSWRTGKQETQYF. In DNA, the CDR3 is TGTGCCAGCAGTTGGAGGACAGGGAAACAAGAGACCCAGTACTTC.

The chain carries TRBV10-3 and TRBJ1-5, with 7 bases identical to TRBD1. V was pared by 0 bases and J by 3 bases, with 5 bases of the junction left unmatched. CDR3 size: 16 residues. The V gene's germline CDR1 is ENHRY and CDR2 SYGVKD. CDR3 in DNA: TGTGCCATCAGTGAGTCGCTGGGGACAGTCAATCAGCCCCAGCATTTT. It is translated as CAISESLGTVNQPQHF.